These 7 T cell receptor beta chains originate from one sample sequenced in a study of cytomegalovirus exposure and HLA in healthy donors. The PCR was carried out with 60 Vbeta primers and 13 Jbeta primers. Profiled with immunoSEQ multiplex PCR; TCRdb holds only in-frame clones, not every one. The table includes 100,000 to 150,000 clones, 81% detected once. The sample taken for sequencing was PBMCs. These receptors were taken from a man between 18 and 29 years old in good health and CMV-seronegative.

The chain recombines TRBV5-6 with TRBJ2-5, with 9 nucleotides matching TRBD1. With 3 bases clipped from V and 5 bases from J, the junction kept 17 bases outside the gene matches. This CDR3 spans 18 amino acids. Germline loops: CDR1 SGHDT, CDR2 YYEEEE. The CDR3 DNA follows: TGTGCCAGCAGCTCGACCGGGACAGGGATATTTTCAAGGGAGACCCAGTACTTC. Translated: CASSSTGTGIFSRETQYF.

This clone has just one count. The CDR3 bases are TGTGCCAGCACTTCCTCGAGAGGACAGGGATACTACGAGCAGTACTTC. This codes for CASTSSRGQGYYEQYF. The V call is TRBV2, the J call TRBJ2-7, with 8 bases identical to TRBD1. The trim removed 7 bases at V and 3 bases at J, leaving 14 bases unmatched. Germline CDR1 reads SNHLY; CDR2 reads FYNNEI. The CDR3 sequence is 16 residues long. Together with reference TRBV2 and TRBJ2-7, the CDR3 gives the full variable domain: EPEVTQTPSHQVTQMGQEVILRCVPISNHLYFYWYRQILGQKVEFLVSFYNNEISEKSEIFDDQFSVERPDGSNFTLKIRSTKLEDSAMYFCASTSSRGQGYYEQYFGPGTRLTVT.

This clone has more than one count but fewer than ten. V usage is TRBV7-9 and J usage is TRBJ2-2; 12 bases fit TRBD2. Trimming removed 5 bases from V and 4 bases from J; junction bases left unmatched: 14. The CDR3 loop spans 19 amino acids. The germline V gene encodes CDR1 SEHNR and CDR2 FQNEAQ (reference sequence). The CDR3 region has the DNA TGTGCCAGCAGCACCCCGGGACTAGCGGGTGGGGTGGGCACCGGGGAGCTGTTTTTT. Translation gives CASSTPGLAGGVGTGELFF.

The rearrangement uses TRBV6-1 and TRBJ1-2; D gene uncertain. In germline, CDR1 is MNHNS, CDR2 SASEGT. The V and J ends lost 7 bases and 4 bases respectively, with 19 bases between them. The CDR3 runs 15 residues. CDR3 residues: CASMVGGLNLYGYTF. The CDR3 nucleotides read TGTGCCAGCATGGTCGGAGGTCTTAACCTCTATGGCTACACCTTC.

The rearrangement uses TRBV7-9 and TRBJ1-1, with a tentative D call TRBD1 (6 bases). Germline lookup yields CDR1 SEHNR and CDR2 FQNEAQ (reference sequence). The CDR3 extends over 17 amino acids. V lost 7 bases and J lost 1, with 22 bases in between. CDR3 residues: CASNQPGTPKRNTEAFF. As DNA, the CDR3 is TGTGCCAGCAACCAACCCGGGACACCCAAGAGGAACACTGAAGCTTTCTTT.

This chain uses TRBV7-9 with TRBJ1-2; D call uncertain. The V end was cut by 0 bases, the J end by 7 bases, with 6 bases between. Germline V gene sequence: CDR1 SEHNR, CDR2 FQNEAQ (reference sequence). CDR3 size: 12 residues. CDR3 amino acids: CASSLASGGYTF. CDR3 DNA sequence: TGTGCCAGCAGCTTAGCGTCAGGTGGCTACACCTTC.

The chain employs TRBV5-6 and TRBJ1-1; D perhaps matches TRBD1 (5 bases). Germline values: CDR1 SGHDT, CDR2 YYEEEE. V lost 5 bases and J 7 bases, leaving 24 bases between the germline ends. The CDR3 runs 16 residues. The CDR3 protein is CASRLRAGVLLGEAFF. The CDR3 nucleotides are TGTGCCAGCAGACTGAGGGCGGGGGTCTTATTGGGTGAAGCTTTCTTT.